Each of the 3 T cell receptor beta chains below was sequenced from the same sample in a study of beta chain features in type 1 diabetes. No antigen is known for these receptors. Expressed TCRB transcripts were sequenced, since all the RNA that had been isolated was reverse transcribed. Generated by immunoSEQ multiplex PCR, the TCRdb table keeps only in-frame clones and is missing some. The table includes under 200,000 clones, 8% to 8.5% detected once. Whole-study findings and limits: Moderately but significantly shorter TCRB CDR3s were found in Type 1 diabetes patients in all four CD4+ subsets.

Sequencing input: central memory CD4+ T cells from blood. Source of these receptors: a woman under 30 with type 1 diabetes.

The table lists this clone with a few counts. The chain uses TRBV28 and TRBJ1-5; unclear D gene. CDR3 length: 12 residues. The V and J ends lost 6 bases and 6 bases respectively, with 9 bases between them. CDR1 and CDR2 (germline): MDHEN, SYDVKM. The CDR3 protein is CASSPPSQPQHF. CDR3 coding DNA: TGTGCCAGCAGCCCCCCGAGTCAGCCCCAGCATTTT.

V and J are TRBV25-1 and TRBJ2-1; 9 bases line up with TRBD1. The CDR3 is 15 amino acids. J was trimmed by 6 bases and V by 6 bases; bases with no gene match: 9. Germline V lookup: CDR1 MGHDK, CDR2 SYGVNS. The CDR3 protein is CASRRGTGLPNEQFF. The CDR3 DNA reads TGTGCCAGCAGACGCGGGACAGGGCTCCCCAATGAGCAGTTCTTC. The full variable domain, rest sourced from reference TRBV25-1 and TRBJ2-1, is EADIYQTPRYLVIGTGKKITLECSQTMGHDKMYWYQQDPGMELHLIHYSYGVNSTEKGDLSSESTVSRIRTEHFPLTLESARPSHTSQYLCASRRGTGLPNEQFFGPGTRLTVL.

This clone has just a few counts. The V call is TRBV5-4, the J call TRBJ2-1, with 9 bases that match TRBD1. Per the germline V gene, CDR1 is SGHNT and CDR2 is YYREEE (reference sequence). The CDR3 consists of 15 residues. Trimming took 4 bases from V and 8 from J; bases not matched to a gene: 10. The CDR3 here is CASSLRQGGLDEQFF. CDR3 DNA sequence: TGTGCCAGCAGCCTACGACAGGGGGGGTTGGATGAGCAGTTCTTC. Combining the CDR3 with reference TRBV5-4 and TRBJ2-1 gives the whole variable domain ETGVTQSPTHLIKTRGQQVTLRCSSQSGHNTVSWYQQALGQGPQFIFQYYREEENGRGNFPPRFSGLQFPNYSSELNVNALELDDSALYLCASSLRQGGLDEQFFGPGTRLTVL.